The 9 T cell receptor beta chains in this list originate from one sample, sequenced in a study of blood T cell repertoires in COVID-19. Sequenced by immunoSEQ multiplex PCR; TCRdb stores in-frame clones only, minus some. In the table there are 150,000 or so clones, under 90% of which are singletons. The sample consisted of peripheral blood. The receptors here all came from a man between 60 and 70 years old with acute or convalescent COVID-19.

This clone was seen just once. V is TRBV6-2 or TRBV6-3 and J is TRBJ2-1, with 8 bases matching TRBD2. The germline V gene has CDR1 MNHEY and CDR2 SVGEGT. V shed 6 bases and J 6 bases; nucleotides not matched to a gene: 13. The CDR3 totals 16 residues. CDR3 in amino acids: CASSSAGAQNVNEQFF. For the CDR3, the DNA is TGTGCCAGCAGCTCAGCGGGGGCTCAAAACGTCAATGAGCAGTTCTTC.

The V call is TRBV7-9, the J call TRBJ2-7; a possible D gene is TRBD1 (6 bases). There are 14 residues in the CDR3. Germline V gene lookup returns CDR1 SEHNR and CDR2 FQNEAQ (reference sequence). V shed 4 bases and J shed 2 bases, with 12 bases lying between them. The CDR3 spells CASSSGQTTYEQYF. The CDR3, as DNA: TGTGCCAGCAGCTCCGGACAGACCACCTACGAGCAGTACTTC.

The rearrangement joins TRBV7-9 to TRBJ2-5; 8 nucleotides line up with TRBD1. V dropped 5 bases and J dropped 5; count of bases not matched to a gene: 10. CDR3 size: 15 residues. The V gene's germline CDR1 is SEHNR and CDR2 FQNEAQ (reference sequence). The CDR3 loop is CASSPLQGARETQYF. For the CDR3, the DNA is TGTGCCAGCAGCCCCCTCCAGGGGGCGCGTGAGACCCAGTACTTC.

V gene TRBV11-3 combines with J gene TRBJ1-6; the D is unclear. Germline V gives CDR1 SGHNT, CDR2 YENEEA. This CDR3 has 14 residues. Trimming removed 3 bases from V and 4 bases from J, with 7 bases in between. CDR3: CASSFSSYNSPLHF. CDR3 bases: TGTGCCAGCAGCTTCTCGAGTTATAATTCACCCCTCCACTTT.

This rearrangement joins TRBV21-1 to TRBJ2-1; the DNA was not compared with TRBD2, the D call given in the table. TRBV21-1 has pseudogene status. The CDR3 runs to 14 residues. The CDR3 sequence is CASKEGSGYNEQFF. DNA for the CDR3: TGTGCCAGCAAGGAGGGGTCAGGGTACAATGAGCAGTTCTTC.

This clone was recorded once. The chain is built from TRBV3-1 (or the pseudogene TRBV3-2) and TRBJ1-1; D is possibly TRBD1 (6 bases). The V gene's germline CDR1 is LGHDT and CDR2 YNNKEL (reference sequence). V shed 0 bases and J shed 7 bases, with 15 bases lying between them. This CDR3 contains 15 residues. CDR3 nucleotides: TGTGCCAGCAGCCAAGATTTTCGCGGGGGCGGTGAAGCTTTCTTT. Protein sequence: CASSQDFRGGGEAFF.

This chain connects TRBV28 to TRBJ2-7; D is perhaps TRBD1 (6 bases). V was clipped by 2 bases and J by 3 bases, with 14 bases between them. The length of the CDR3 is 15 residues. CDR1 MDHEN and CDR2 SYDVKM come from the germline V gene. This chain's CDR3 is CASSLTSGALYEQYF. CDR3 nucleotide sequence: TGTGCCAGCAGTTTAACCTCAGGGGCGCTCTACGAGCAGTACTTC.

This sequence joins TRBV5-1 and TRBJ2-3; 7 bases agree with TRBD2. The CDR3 covers 14 residues. The junction had 3 bases not matched to a gene; V was cut back by 4 bases and J by 1 base. CDR1 and CDR2 from the germline V gene are SGHRS and YFSETQ. This CDR3 reads CASSDTSGTDTQYF. The DNA for the CDR3 is TGCGCCAGCAGCGACACTAGCGGCACAGATACGCAGTATTTT. The entire variable domain, with the rest obtained from reference TRBV5-1 and TRBJ2-3, is as follows: KAGVTQTPRYLIKTRGQQVTLSCSPISGHRSVSWYQQTPGQGLQFLFEYFSETQRNKGNFPGRFSGRQFSNSRSEMNVSTLELGDSALYLCASSDTSGTDTQYFGPGTRLTVL.

This sequence joins TRBV29-1 and TRBJ1-3; TRBD1 matches 7 bases. The V gene end was trimmed by 6 bases and the J gene end by 3 bases; junction bases not matched to a gene: 5. CDR3 length: 13 residues. Germline V CDR1 and CDR2: SQVTM, ANQGSEA. Written as DNA, the CDR3 is TGCAGCGTGGCCAGGGACAGTGGAAACACCATATATTTT. This translates into CSVARDSGNTIYF.